This T cell receptor (beta chain) was sequenced for a study of blood T cell repertoires in COVID-19. Individuals in the exposed group had encountered a COVID-19 case within 2 weeks preceding study entry. Here immunoSEQ multiplex PCR was the method, and the copy in TCRdb shows in-frame clones only, minus some. The sample lists about 180,000 clones; approximately 80% were seen once. The V and J ends lost 4 bases and 5 bases, in that order; junction bases with no gene match: 7. The V gene's germline CDR1 is MNHEY and CDR2 SMNVEV (reference sequence). CDR3 length: 14 amino acids. The chain couples TRBV27 to TRBJ1-2; 7 nucleotides match TRBD1. The origin of this receptor is a man in his 60s who had been exposed to COVID-19. Sequenced material: PBMCs or T cells enriched from blood (not recorded which). CDR3: CASSSDRDRYGYTF. CDR3 bases: TGTGCCAGCAGTTCAGACAGGGACCGGTATGGCTACACCTTC.